This T cell receptor (beta chain) was documented in a study of blood T cell repertoires in COVID-19. Seattle's enrolled individuals joined amid active infection and were then monitored longitudinally. In the case of this clone: Other DNA sequences in the sample encode the same CDR3.

Profiled with immunoSEQ multiplex PCR; TCRdb holds only in-frame clones, not every one. The table lists a few hundred thousand clones, 70% to 90% of them singletons. This sequence was found in a woman aged 25 to 39 with COVID-19, enrolled during active disease. The sample was peripheral blood.

The CDR3 is CASSGTPGNTIYF. The CDR3 bases are TGTGCCAGCTCCGGGACTCCTGGAAACACCATATATTTT. The rearrangement uses TRBV18 and TRBJ1-3; the D gene is possibly TRBD1 (5 bases). Germline CDR1 and CDR2: KGHSH and LQKENI. The CDR3 covers 13 residues. V shed 6 bases and J shed 2 bases, with 8 bases lying between them.